This T cell receptor beta chain was captured by sequencing in a study of OX40 agonist ivuxolimab in advanced cancers. Using immunoSEQ multiplex PCR, the repertoire was profiled, and TCRdb retains in-frame clones only, with some absent. The data contain approximately 91,000 clones, approximately 88% of them singletons. About this clone: The same CDR3 is also encoded by other DNA sequences in this sample.

CDR1 SQVTM and CDR2 ANQGSEA come from the germline V gene. V was pared by 4 bases and J by 2 bases, with 22 bases between. This CDR3 has 17 residues. The chain has TRBV29-1 and TRBJ2-3; possibly TRBD2 for D (6 bases). This receptor was identified in an adult with an advanced solid tumor such as melanoma, head and neck, liver or kidney cancer. This sample comprised CD4+ or CD8+ T cells sorted from blood, obtained in a trial of the OX40 agonist ivuxolimab. The CDR3 reads CSVGRIGGLLLTDTQYF. DNA for the CDR3: TGCAGCGTTGGTCGGATCGGGGGTTTACTCCTCACAGATACGCAGTATTTT.